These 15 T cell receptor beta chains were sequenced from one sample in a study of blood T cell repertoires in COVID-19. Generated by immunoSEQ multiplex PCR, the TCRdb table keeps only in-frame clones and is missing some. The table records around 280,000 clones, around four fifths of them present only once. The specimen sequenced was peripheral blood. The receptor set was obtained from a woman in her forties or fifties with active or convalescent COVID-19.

Here the CDR3 reads CASSTGRGPNEKLFF. DNA for the CDR3: TGTGCCAGTAGTACGGGGCGGGGCCCAAATGAAAAACTGTTTTTT. The chain couples TRBV19 to TRBJ1-4; D possibly corresponds to TRBD1 (5 bases). Germline CDR1 LNHDA, CDR2 SQIVND (reference sequence). Deletions cut 4 bases from V and 5 bases from J, with 14 bases between. The CDR3 covers 15 residues.

The CDR3 sequence is CSASKSGGVGDTQYF. The CDR3 DNA reads as TGCAGTGCTAGTAAGAGCGGGGGGGTCGGAGATACGCAGTATTTT. V gene TRBV20-1 combines with J gene TRBJ2-3; 10 bases fit TRBD2. The junction had 8 bases not matched to a gene; V was cut back by 3 bases and J by 5 bases. There are 15 residues in the CDR3. Germline V gene lookup returns CDR1 DFQATT and CDR2 SNEGSKA (reference sequence).

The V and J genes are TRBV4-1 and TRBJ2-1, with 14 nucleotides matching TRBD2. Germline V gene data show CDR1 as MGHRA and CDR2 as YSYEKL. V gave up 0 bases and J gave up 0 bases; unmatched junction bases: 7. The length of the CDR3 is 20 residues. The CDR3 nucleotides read TGCGCCAGCAGCCAAGATCGGACTAGCGGGAGGCTCACCTCCTACAATGAGCAGTTCTTC. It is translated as CASSQDRTSGRLTSYNEQFF.

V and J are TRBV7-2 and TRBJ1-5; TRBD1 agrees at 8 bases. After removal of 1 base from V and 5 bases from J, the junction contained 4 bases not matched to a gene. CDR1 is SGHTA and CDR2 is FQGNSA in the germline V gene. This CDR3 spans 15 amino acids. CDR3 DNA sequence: TGTGCCAGCAGCTTAGACGGACAGGGAGATCAGCCCCAGCATTTT. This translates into CASSLDGQGDQPQHF.

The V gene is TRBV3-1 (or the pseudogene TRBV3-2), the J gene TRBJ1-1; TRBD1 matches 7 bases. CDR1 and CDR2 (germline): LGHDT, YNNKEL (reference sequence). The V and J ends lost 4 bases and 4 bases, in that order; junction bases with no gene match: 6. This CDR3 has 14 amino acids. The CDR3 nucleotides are TGTGCCAGCAGCCCAAGACAGGGCATCACTGAAGCTTTCTTT. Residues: CASSPRQGITEAFF.

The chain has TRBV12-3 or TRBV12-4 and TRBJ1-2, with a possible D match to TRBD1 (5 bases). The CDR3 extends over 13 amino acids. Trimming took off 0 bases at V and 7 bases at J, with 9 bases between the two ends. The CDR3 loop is CASSLASGGGYTF. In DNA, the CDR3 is TGTGCCAGCAGTTTAGCGTCGGGGGGTGGCTACACCTTC.

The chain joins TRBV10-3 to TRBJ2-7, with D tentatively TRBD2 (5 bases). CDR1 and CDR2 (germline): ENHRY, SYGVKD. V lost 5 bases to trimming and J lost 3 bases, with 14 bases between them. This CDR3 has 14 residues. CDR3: CAISQGLLVYEQYF. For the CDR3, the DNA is TGTGCCATCAGTCAAGGACTTTTGGTCTACGAGCAGTACTTC.

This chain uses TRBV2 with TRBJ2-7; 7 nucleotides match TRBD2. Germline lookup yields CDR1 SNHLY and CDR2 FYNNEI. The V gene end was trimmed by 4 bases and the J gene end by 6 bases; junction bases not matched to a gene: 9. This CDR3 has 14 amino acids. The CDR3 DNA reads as TGTGCCAGCAGTGGAGCGGGACTCGCGGGCGAGCAGTACTTC. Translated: CASSGAGLAGEQYF.

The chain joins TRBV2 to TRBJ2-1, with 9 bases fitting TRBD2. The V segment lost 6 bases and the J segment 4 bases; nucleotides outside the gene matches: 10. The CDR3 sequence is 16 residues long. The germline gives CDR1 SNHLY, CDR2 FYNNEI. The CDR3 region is CASSGGRATLYNEQFF. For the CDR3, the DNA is TGTGCCAGCAGCGGCGGGAGGGCCACGCTATACAATGAGCAGTTCTTC.

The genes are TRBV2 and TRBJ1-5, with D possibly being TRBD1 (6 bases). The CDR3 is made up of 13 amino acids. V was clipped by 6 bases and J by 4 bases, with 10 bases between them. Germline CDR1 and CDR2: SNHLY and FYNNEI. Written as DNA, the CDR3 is TGTGCCAGCAGGGACCAGGGGAATCAGCCCCAGCATTTT. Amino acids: CASRDQGNQPQHF.

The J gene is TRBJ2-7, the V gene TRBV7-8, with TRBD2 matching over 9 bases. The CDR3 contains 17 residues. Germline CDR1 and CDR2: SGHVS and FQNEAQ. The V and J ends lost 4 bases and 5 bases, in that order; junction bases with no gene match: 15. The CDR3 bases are TGTGCCAGCAGCTCCCACCCCTGGTTAGCGGGAGATAACGAGCAGTACTTC. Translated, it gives CASSSHPWLAGDNEQYF.

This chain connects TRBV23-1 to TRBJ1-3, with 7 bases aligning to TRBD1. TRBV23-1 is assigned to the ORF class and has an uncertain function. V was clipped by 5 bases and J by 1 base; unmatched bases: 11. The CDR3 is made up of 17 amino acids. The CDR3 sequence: CASSSPTGPESGNTIYF. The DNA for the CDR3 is TGCGCCAGCAGTTCACCGACAGGGCCGGAGTCTGGAAACACCATATATTTT.

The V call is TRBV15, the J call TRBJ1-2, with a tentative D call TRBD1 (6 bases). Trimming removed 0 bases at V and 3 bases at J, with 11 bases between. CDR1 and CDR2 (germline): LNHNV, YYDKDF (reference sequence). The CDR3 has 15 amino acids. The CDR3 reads CATSRDLAGDYGYTF. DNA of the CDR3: TGTGCCACCAGCAGAGATCTAGCAGGGGACTATGGCTACACCTTC.

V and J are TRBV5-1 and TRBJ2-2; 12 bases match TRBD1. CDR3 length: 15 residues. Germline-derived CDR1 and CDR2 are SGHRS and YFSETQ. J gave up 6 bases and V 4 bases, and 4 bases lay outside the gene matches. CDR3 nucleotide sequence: TGCGCCAGCAGCGGGGGACAGGGGGCGGCCGGGGAGCTGTTTTTT. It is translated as CASSGGQGAAGELFF.

CDR3 amino acids: CASSLQSSGNTIYF. CDR3 nucleotide sequence: TGTGCCAGCAGCCTACAGAGCTCTGGAAACACCATATATTTT. The chain uses TRBV7-9 and TRBJ1-3, with no clear D. Per germline, CDR1 SEHNR and CDR2 FQNEAQ (reference sequence). The CDR3 has 14 residues. The ends were cut back, 5 bases at V and 0 bases at J, with 8 bases in the middle.